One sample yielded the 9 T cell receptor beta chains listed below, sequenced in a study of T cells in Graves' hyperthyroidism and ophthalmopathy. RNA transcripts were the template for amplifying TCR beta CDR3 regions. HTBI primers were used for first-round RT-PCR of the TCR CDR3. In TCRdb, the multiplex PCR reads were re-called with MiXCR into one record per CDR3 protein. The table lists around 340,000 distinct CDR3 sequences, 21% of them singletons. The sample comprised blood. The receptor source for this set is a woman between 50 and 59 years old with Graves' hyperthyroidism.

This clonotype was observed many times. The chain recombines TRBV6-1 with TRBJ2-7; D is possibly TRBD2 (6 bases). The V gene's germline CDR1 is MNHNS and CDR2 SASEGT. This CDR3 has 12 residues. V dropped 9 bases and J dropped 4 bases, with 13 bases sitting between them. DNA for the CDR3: TGTGCCAGTAGCGGAACATCTTACGAGCAGTACTTC. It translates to CASSGTSYEQYF.

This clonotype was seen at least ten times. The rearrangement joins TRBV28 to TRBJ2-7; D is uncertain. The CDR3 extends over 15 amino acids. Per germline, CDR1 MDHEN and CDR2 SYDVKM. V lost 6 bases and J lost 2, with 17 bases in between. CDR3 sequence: CASRLVGSPTYEQYF. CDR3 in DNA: TGTGCCAGCAGGTTAGTCGGCTCTCCAACCTACGAGCAGTACTTC.

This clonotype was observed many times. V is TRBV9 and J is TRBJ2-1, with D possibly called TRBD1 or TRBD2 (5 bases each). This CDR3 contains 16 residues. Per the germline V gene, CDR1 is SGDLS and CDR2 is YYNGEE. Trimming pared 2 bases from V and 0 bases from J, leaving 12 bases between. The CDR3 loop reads CASSVGRGDSYNEQFF. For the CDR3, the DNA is TGTGCCAGCAGCGTTGGTCGAGGGGACTCCTACAATGAGCAGTTCTTC.

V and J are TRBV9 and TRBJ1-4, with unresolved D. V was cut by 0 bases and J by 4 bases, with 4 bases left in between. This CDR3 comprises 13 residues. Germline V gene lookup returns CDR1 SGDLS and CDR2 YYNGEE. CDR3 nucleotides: TGTGCCAGCAGCGTAGGGTTTAATGAAAAACTGTTTTTT. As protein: CASSVGFNEKLFF.

CDR3 coding DNA: TGCGCCAGCAGGGAGAAGATGAACACCGGGGAGCTGTTTTTT. Translated: CASREKMNTGELFF. This chain links TRBV5-1 with TRBJ2-2; D is ambiguous. Germline CDR1 and CDR2: SGHRS and YFSETQ. V gave up 5 bases and J gave up 1 base, with 9 bases separating them. The CDR3 length is 14 residues.

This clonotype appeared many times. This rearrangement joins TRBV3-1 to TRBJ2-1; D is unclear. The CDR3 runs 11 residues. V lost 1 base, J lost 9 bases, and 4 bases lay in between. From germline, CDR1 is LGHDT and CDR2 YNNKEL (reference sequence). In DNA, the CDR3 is TGTGCCAGCAGCCAAGCTAGTGAGCAGTTCTTC. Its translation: CASSQASEQFF.

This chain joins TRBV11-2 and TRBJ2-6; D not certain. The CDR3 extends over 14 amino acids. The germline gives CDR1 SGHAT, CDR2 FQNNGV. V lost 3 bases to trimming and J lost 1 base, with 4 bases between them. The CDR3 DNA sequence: TGTGCCAGCAGCTTGTGGTCTGGGGCCAACGTCCTGACTTTC. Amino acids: CASSLWSGANVLTF.

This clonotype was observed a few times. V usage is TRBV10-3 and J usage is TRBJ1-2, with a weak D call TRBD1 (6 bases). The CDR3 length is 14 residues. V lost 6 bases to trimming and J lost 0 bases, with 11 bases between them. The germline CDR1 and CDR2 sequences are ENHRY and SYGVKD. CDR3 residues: CAIRSTGPNYGYTF. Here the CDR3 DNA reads TGTGCCATCAGGTCGACAGGACCTAACTATGGCTACACCTTC.

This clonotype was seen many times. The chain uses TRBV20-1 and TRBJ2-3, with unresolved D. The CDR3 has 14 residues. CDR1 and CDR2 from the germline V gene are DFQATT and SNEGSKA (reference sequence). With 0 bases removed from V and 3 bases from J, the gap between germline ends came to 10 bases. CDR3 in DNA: TGCAGTGCTAGAGATTATCTGAGTACAGATACGCAGTATTTT. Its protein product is CSARDYLSTDTQYF.